These 9 T cell receptor beta chains were all obtained from the same sample, sequenced in a study of blood T cell repertoires in COVID-19. TCRdb's copy holds only in-frame clones and misses some; the assay was immunoSEQ multiplex PCR. The repertoire holds 360,000 or so clones, with roughly 86% as singletons. Input material: PBMCs or T cells enriched from blood (not recorded which). The origin of the receptors is a woman in her 30s who had recovered from COVID-19.

The J gene is TRBJ1-5, the V gene TRBV11-2; D is perhaps TRBD1 (5 bases). The CDR3 is 13 amino acids. Germline V CDR1 and CDR2: SGHAT, FQNNGV. Trimming took 1 base from V and 8 from J, leaving 9 bases between them. As DNA, the CDR3 is TGTGCCAGCAGCTTAGGGCAGGGTAAGCCCCAGCATTTT. Its protein product is CASSLGQGKPQHF. The variable domain in full, completed from reference TRBV11-2 and TRBJ1-5, reads EAGVAQSPRYKIIEKRQSVAFWCNPISGHATLYWYQQILGQGPKLLIQFQNNGVVDDSQLPKDRFSAERLKGVDSTLKIQPAKLEDSAVYLCASSLGQGKPQHFGDGTRLSIL.

The chain uses TRBV5-6 and TRBJ2-6, with TRBD1 matching 10 bases. From germline, CDR1 is SGHDT and CDR2 YYEEEE. J gave up 3 bases and V 3 bases, and 9 bases lay outside the gene matches. CDR3 length equals 18 residues. This CDR3 reads CASSSRPGTGVGANVLTF. DNA of the CDR3: TGTGCCAGCAGCTCGCGTCCCGGGACAGGGGTTGGGGCCAACGTCCTGACTTTC.

The rearrangement links TRBV24-1 to TRBJ2-3; maybe TRBD1 (6 bases). V lost 7 bases to trimming and J lost 2 bases, with 21 bases between them. Germline V gene sequence: CDR1 KGHDR, CDR2 SFDVKD. This CDR3 comprises 17 residues. CDR3 protein: CATSEGDITFHTDTQYF. Written as DNA, the CDR3 is TGTGCCACCAGCGAAGGGGACATTACATTCCACACAGATACGCAGTATTTT.

This clone was detected only once. The chain combines TRBV5-1 with TRBJ2-7; the D gene is possibly TRBD1 (6 bases). The V gene lost 0 bases and the J gene lost 1 base, with 14 bases spanning the gap. Germline V gene sequence: CDR1 SGHRS, CDR2 YFSETQ. The CDR3 is 16 amino acids. In DNA, the CDR3 is TGCGCCAGCAGCTTGGATACAGGGAGCGAGTCCTACGAGCAGTACTTC. The encoded protein is CASSLDTGSESYEQYF.

Only one count was recorded for this clone. The rearrangement uses TRBV19 and TRBJ1-2; a possible D gene is TRBD1 (5 bases). This CDR3 spans 13 amino acids. The V end lost 6 bases, the J end lost 4 bases, and 12 bases lay between the germline ends. Germline V gives CDR1 LNHDA, CDR2 SQIVND (reference sequence). CDR3 protein: CASRNQGGYGYTF. In DNA, the CDR3 is TGTGCCAGTAGGAACCAGGGTGGCTATGGCTACACCTTC.

The chain employs TRBV12-3 or TRBV12-4 and TRBJ1-2, with D possibly matching TRBD1 (5 bases). V was pared by 7 bases and J by 6 bases, with 15 bases between. The CDR3 is 13 residues long. As DNA, the CDR3 is TGTGCCAGCACACCGGGACTCAAGAATGGCTACACCTTC. Protein sequence: CASTPGLKNGYTF.

This chain joins TRBV5-5 and TRBJ2-3; D perhaps matches TRBD1 (6 bases). V was cut by 0 bases and J by 6 bases, with 11 bases left in between. The germline CDR1 and CDR2 sequences are SGHKS and YYEKEE (reference sequence). CDR3 length equals 14 residues. CDR3: CASSLVTGSDTQYF. The CDR3, as DNA: TGTGCCAGCAGCTTGGTCACAGGGTCGGATACGCAGTATTTT.

The CDR3 region is CASSFTSTSGETQYF. The CDR3, as DNA: TGTGCCAGCAGCTTCACCTCGACTAGCGGGGAGACCCAGTACTTC. The gene calls are TRBV7-3 and TRBJ2-5, with TRBD2 matching 10 bases. The CDR3 loop spans 15 amino acids. V lost 3 bases to trimming and J lost 5 bases; unmatched junction nucleotides: 6. Germline values: CDR1 SGHTA, CDR2 FQGTGA.

This rearrangement joins TRBV2 to TRBJ2-3; tentative D call: TRBD2 (5 bases). The CDR3 has 14 residues. Trimming took 3 bases from V and 2 from J, leaving 9 bases between them. Per germline, CDR1 SNHLY and CDR2 FYNNEI. The CDR3 spells CASSEERSTDTQYF. The DNA for the CDR3 is TGTGCCAGCAGTGAGGAGCGGTCCACAGATACGCAGTATTTT. The complete variable domain, with remaining parts taken from reference TRBV2 and TRBJ2-3, reads EPEVTQTPSHQVTQMGQEVILRCVPISNHLYFYWYRQILGQKVEFLVSFYNNEISEKSEIFDDQFSVERPDGSNFTLKIRSTKLEDSAMYFCASSEERSTDTQYFGPGTRLTVL.